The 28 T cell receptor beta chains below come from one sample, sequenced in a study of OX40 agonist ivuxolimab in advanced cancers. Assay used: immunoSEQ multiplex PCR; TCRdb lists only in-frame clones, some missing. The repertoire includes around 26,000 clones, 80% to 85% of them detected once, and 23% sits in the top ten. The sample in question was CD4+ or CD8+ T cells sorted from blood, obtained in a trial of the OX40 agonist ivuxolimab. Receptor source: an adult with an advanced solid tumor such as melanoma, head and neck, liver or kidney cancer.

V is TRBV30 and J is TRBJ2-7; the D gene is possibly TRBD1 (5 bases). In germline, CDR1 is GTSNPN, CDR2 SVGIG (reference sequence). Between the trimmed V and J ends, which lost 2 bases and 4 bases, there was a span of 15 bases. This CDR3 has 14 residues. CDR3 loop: CAWSTQESLYEQYF. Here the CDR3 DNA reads TGTGCCTGGAGTACACAGGAATCGCTTTACGAGCAGTACTTC. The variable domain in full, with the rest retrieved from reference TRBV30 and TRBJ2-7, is SQTIHQWPATLVQPVGSPLSLECTVEGTSNPNLYWYRQAAGRGLQLLFYSVGIGQISSEVPQNLSASRPQDRQFILSSKKLLLSDSGFYLCAWSTQESLYEQYFGPGTRLTVT.

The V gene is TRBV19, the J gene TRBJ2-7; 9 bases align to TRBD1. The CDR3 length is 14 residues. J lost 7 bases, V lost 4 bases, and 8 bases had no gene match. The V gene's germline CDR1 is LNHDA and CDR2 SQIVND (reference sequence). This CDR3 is CASSTRDRVMEQYF. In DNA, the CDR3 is TGTGCCAGTAGTACCCGGGACAGGGTAATGGAGCAGTACTTC.

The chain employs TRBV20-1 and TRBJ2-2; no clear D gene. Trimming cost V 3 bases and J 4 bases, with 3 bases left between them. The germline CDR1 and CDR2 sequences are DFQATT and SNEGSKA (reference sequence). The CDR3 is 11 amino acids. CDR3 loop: CSARVTGELFF. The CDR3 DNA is TGCAGTGCTAGGGTCACCGGGGAGCTGTTTTTT.

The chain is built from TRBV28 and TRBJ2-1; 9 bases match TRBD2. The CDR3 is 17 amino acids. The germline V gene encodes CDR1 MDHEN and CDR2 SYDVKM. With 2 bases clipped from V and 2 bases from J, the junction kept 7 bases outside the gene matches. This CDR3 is CASSLTMSGGPYNEQFF. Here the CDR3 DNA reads TGTGCCAGCAGTTTAACAATGAGCGGGGGGCCCTACAATGAGCAGTTCTTC.

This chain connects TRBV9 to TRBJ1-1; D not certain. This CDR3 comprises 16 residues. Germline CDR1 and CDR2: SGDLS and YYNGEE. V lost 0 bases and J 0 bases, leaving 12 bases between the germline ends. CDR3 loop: CASSVVPPTVNTEAFF. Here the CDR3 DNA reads TGTGCCAGCAGCGTAGTCCCCCCGACCGTGAACACTGAAGCTTTCTTT.

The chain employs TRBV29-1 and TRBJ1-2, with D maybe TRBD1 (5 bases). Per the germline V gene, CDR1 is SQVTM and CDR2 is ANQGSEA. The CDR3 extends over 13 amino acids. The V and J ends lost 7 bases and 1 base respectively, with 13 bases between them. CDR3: CSAMDGGNYGYTF. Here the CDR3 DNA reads TGCAGCGCCATGGACGGGGGTAACTATGGCTACACCTTC.

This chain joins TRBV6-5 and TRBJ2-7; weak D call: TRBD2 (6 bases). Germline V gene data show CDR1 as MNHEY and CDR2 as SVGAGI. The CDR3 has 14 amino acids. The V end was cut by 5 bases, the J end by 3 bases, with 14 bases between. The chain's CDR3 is CASSRWGLNYEQYF. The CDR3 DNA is TGTGCCAGCAGTCGCTGGGGACTTAACTACGAGCAGTACTTC.

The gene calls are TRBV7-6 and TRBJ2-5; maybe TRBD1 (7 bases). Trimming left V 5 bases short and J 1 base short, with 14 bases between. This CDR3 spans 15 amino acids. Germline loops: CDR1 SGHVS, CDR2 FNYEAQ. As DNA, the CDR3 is TGTGCCAGCAGCCCGCGGGACAGCCTCCAAGAGACCCAGTACTTC. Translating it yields CASSPRDSLQETQYF.

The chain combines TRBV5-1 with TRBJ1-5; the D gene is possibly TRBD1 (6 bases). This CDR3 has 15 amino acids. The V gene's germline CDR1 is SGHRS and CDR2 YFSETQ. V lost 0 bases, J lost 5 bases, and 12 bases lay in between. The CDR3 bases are TGCGCCAGCAGCTTGGCGGGGGCCTCCTATCAGCCCCAGCATTTT. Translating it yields CASSLAGASYQPQHF.

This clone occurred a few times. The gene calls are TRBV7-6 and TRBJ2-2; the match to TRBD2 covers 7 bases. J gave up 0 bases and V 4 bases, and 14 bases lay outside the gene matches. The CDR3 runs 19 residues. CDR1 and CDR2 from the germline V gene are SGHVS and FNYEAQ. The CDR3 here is CASSSWEGLDGANTGELFF. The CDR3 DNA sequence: TGTGCCAGCAGCTCCTGGGAGGGGCTCGACGGCGCGAACACCGGGGAGCTGTTTTTT.

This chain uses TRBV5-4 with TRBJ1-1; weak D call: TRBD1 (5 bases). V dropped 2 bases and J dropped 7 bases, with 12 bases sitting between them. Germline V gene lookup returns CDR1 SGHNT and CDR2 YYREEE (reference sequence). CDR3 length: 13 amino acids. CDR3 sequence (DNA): TGTGCCAGCAGCTTTGGGGGTATCCTTGAAGCTTTCTTT. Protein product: CASSFGGILEAFF.

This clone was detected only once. As DNA, the CDR3 is TGCGCCAGCAGGGGGGAATCCGGGGAGCTGTTTTTT. It is translated as CASRGESGELFF. The chain has TRBV5-1 and TRBJ2-2; D is perhaps TRBD1 or TRBD2 (5 bases each). This CDR3 is built from 12 residues. The V gene's germline CDR1 is SGHRS and CDR2 YFSETQ. Trimming pared 5 bases from V and 6 bases from J, leaving 8 bases between.

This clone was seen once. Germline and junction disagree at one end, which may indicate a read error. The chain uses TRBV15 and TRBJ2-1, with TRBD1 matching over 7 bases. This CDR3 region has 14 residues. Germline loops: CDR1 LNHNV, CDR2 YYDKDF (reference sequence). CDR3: CATSSTGQYNGQFF. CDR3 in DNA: TGTGCCACCAGCAGCACGGGACAGTACAATGGGCAGTTCTTC.

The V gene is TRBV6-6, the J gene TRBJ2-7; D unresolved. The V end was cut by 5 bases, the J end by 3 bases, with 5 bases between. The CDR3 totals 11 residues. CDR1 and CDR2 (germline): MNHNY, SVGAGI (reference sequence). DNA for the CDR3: TGTGCCAGCAGTCACAACTACGAGCAGTACTTC. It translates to CASSHNYEQYF.

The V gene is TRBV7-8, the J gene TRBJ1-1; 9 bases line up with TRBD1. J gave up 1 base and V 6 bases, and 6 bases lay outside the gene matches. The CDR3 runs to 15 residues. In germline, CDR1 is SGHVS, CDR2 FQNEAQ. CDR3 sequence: CASSHPGQGNTEAFF. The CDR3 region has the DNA TGTGCCAGCAGTCACCCGGGACAGGGGAACACTGAAGCTTTCTTT.

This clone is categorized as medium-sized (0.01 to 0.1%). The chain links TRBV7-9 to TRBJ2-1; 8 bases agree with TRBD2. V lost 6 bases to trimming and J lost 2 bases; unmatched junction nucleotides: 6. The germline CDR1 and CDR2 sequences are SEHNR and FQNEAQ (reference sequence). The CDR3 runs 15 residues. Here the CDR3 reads CASSQVSGTYNEQFF. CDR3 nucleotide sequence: TGTGCCAGCAGTCAGGTTAGCGGGACCTACAATGAGCAGTTCTTC. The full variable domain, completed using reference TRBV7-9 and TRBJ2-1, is DTGVSQNPRHKITKRGQNVTFRCDPISEHNRLYWYRQTLGQGPEFLTYFQNEAQLEKSRLLSDRFSAERPKGSFSTLEIQRTEQGDSAMYLCASSQVSGTYNEQFFGPGTRLTVL.

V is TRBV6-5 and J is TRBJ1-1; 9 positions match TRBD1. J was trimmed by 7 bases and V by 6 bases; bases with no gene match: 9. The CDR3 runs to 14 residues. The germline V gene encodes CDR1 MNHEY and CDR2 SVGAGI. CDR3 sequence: CASRPTGGGFEAFF. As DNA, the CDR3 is TGTGCCAGCAGGCCGACAGGGGGTGGATTTGAAGCTTTCTTT.

CDR3: CASSSSPGGSYEQYF. The CDR3 bases are TGCGCCAGCAGCTCATCCCCGGGGGGATCCTACGAGCAGTACTTC. This chain uses TRBV5-1 with TRBJ2-7; 7 bases are a match to TRBD2. The CDR3 has 15 amino acids. V shed 3 bases, J shed 1 base, and the junction held 7 bases outside the gene matches. CDR1 SGHRS and CDR2 YFSETQ come from the germline V gene.

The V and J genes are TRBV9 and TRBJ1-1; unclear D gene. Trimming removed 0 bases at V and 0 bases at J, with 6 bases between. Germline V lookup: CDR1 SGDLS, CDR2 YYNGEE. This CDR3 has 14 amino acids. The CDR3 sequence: CASSVDLMNTEAFF. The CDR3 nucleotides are TGTGCCAGCAGCGTAGACCTGATGAACACTGAAGCTTTCTTT.

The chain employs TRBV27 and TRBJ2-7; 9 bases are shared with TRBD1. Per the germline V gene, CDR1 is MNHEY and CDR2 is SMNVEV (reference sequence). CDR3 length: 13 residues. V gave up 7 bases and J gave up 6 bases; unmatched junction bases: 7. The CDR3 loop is CASNPPDRGEQYF. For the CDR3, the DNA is TGTGCCAGCAACCCCCCGGACAGGGGCGAGCAGTACTTC.

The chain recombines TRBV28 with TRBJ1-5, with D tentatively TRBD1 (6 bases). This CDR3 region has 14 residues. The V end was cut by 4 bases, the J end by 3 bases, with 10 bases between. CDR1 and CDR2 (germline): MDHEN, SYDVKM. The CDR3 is CASSSDRLNQPQHF. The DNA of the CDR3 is TGTGCCAGCAGTTCAGACAGGCTCAATCAGCCCCAGCATTTT.

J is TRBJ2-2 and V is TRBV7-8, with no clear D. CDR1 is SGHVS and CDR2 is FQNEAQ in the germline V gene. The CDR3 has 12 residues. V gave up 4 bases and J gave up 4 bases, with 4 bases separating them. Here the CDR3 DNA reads TGTGCCAGCAGCTGGTTCACCGGGGAGCTGTTTTTT. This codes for CASSWFTGELFF.

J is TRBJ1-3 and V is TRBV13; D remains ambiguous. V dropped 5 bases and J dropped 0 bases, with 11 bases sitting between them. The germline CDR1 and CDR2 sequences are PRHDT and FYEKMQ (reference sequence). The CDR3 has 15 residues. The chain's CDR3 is CASSLGRLSGNTIYF. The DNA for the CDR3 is TGTGCCAGCAGCCTTGGACGGCTCTCTGGAAACACCATATATTTT.

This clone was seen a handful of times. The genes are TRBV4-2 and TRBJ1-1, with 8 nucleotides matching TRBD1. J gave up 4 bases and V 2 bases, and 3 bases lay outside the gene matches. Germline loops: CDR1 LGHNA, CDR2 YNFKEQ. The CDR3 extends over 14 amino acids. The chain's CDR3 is CASSQRTGGTEAFF. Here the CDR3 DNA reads TGTGCCAGCAGCCAAAGAACAGGGGGCACTGAAGCTTTCTTT.

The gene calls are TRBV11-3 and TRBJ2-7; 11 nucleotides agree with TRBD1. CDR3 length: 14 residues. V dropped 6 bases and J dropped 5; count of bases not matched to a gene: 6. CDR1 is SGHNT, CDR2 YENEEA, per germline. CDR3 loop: CASSLGQGANEQYF. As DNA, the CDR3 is TGTGCCAGCAGTCTCGGACAGGGGGCAAACGAGCAGTACTTC.

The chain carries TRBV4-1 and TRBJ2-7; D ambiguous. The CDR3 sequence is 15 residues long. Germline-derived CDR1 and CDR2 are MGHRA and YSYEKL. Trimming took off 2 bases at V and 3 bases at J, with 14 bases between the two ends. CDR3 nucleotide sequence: TGCGCCAGCAGCCAATATTTACCAGCAAACTACGAGCAGTACTTC. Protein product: CASSQYLPANYEQYF.

This CDR3 reads CASSSHRTTNEKLFF. In DNA, the CDR3 is TGTGCCAGCAGCTCCCACAGAACAACTAATGAAAAACTGTTTTTT. The V and J genes are TRBV11-3 and TRBJ1-4; D gene ambiguous. The V gene lost 4 bases and the J gene lost 0 bases, with 9 bases spanning the gap. The CDR3 has 15 residues. The germline V gene encodes CDR1 SGHNT and CDR2 YENEEA.

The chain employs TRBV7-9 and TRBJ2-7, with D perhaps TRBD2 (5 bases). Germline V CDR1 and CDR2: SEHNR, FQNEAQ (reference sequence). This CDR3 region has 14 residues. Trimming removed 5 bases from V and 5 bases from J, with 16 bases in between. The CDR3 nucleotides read TGTGCCAGCAGCCGGGGTGACCCTGCAGACGAGCAGTACTTC. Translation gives CASSRGDPADEQYF.